These T cell receptor beta chains were read from a single sample in a study of cytomegalovirus exposure and HLA in healthy donors. Some clones are missing from TCRdb's copy, which holds only in-frame ones; the method was immunoSEQ multiplex PCR. The sample consists of some 140,000 clones, approximately 82% of them appearing once. Sequencing was done on a sample of PBMCs. The receptor source for this set is a young man in good health and CMV-seropositive. CDR3s include the opening cysteine and the closing phenylalanine or tryptophan. Fields, in order: D gene, clone size, V gene, J gene, CDR3 protein, CDR3 DNA. D genes are given only for firm matches. Size tells how often a clone was seen (once, few, many) or the class of an expanded clone, and some rows leave it out.

d_gene: .; abundance: .; v_gene: TRBV5-1; j_gene: TRBJ1-1; CDR3aa: CASSAGGGGNTEAFF; CDR3nt: TGCGCCAGCTCGGCGGGGGGAGGAGGGAACACTGAAGCTTTCTTT
d_gene: .; abundance: once; v_gene: TRBV18; j_gene: TRBJ2-3; CDR3aa: CASKISRSSGTPDTQYF; CDR3nt: TGTGCCAGCAAAATCTCTCGTAGTAGCGGTACCCCAGATACGCAGTATTTT
d_gene: .; abundance: .; v_gene: TRBV6-6; j_gene: TRBJ2-3; CDR3aa: CASSIWASPGTDTQYF; CDR3nt: TGTGCCAGCAGTATATGGGCGAGTCCCGGCACAGATACGCAGTATTTT
d_gene: .; abundance: few; v_gene: TRBV5-4; j_gene: TRBJ2-7; CDR3aa: CASSPDWDSYEQYF; CDR3nt: TGTGCCAGCAGCCCGGACTGGGATTCCTACGAGCAGTACTTC
d_gene: TRBD2; abundance: .; v_gene: TRBV19; j_gene: TRBJ2-3; CDR3aa: CASSSLAEDTQYF; CDR3nt: TGTGCCAGCTCCAGCCTAGCGGAAGATACGCAGTATTTT
d_gene: .; abundance: .; v_gene: TRBV27; j_gene: TRBJ2-6; CDR3aa: CASSTQGPSGANVLTF; CDR3nt: TGTGCCAGCAGTACCCAGGGTCCCTCTGGGGCCAACGTCCTGACTTTC
d_gene: .; abundance: .; v_gene: TRBV6-6; j_gene: TRBJ2-7; CDR3aa: CASSYRQDEQYF; CDR3nt: TGTGCCAGCAGTTACCGACAGGACGAGCAGTACTTC
d_gene: TRBD1; abundance: few; v_gene: TRBV2; j_gene: TRBJ1-2; CDR3aa: CASSIQTGSYGYTF; CDR3nt: TGTGCCAGCAGTATCCAGACAGGGAGCTATGGCTACACCTTC
d_gene: .; abundance: .; v_gene: TRBV15; j_gene: TRBJ1-2; CDR3aa: CATSRDSRGYTF; CDR3nt: TGTGCCACCAGCAGGGACTCAAGGGGCTACACCTTC
d_gene: TRBD2; abundance: .; v_gene: TRBV27; j_gene: TRBJ2-5; CDR3aa: CASSLTVAGVDETQYF; CDR3nt: TGTGCCAGCAGTTTAACGGTAGCGGGCGTGGACGAGACCCAGTACTTC
d_gene: TRBD2; abundance: .; v_gene: TRBV9; j_gene: TRBJ2-3; CDR3aa: CASSVARAGATDTQYF; CDR3nt: TGTGCCAGCAGCGTAGCCAGAGCGGGAGCCACAGATACGCAGTATTTT
d_gene: TRBD1; abundance: .; v_gene: TRBV6-6; j_gene: TRBJ1-3; CDR3aa: CASSPDRGGNTIYF; CDR3nt: TGTGCCAGCAGTCCCGACAGGGGAGGGAACACCATATATTTT